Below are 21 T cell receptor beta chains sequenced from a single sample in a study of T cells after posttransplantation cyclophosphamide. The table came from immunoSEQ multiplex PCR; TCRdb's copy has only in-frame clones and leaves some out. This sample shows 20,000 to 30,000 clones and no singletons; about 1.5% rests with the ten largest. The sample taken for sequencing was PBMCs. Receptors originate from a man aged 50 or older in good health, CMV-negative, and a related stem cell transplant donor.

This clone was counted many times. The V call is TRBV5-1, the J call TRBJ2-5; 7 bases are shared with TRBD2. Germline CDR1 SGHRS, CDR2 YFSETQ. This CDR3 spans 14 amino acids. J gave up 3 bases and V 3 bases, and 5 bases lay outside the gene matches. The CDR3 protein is CASSSGREEETQYF. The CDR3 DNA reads TGCGCCAGCAGCTCCGGCCGGGAGGAAGAGACCCAGTACTTC.

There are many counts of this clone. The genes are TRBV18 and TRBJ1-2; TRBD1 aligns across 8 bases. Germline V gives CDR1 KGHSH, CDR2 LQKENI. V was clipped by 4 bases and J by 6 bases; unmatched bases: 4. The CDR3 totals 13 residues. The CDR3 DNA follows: TGTGCCAGCTCACGGGGACAGGCGAATGGCTACACCTTC. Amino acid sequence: CASSRGQANGYTF.

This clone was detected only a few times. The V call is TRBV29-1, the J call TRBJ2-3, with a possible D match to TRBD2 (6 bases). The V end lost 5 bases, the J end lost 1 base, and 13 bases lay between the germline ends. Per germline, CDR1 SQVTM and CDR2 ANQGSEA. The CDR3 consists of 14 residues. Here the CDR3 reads CSVSGSWGTDTQYF. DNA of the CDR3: TGCAGCGTTAGCGGGTCCTGGGGCACAGATACGCAGTATTTT.

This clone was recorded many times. The CDR3 protein is CAWRWGGYTEAFF. The CDR3 DNA is TGTGCCTGGAGGTGGGGAGGATACACTGAAGCTTTCTTT. The chain joins TRBV30 to TRBJ1-1; D gene unclear. Trimming pared 3 bases from V and 3 bases from J, leaving 11 bases between. This CDR3 is 13 amino acids long. From germline, CDR1 is GTSNPN and CDR2 SVGIG (reference sequence).

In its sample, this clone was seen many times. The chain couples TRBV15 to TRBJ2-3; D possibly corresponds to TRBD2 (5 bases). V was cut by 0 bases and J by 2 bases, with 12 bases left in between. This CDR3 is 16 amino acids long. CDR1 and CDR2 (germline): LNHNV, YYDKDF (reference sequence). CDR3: CATSRDGGSHTDTQYF. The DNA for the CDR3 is TGTGCCACCAGCAGAGATGGCGGGTCACACACAGATACGCAGTATTTT.

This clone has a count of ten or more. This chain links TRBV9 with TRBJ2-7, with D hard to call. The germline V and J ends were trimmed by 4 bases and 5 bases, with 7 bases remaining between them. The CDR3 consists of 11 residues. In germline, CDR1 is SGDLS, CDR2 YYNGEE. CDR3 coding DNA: TGTGCCAGCAGCCGAGAGGACGAGCAGTACTTC. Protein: CASSREDEQYF.

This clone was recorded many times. The CDR3, as DNA: TGTGCCTGGAGTCAGAGAAGGGGAGATACGCAGTATTTT. It is translated as CAWSQRRGDTQYF. The chain links TRBV30 to TRBJ2-3; perhaps TRBD1 as D (5 bases). Germline CDR1 and CDR2: GTSNPN and SVGIG (reference sequence). This CDR3 is built from 13 residues. Trimming took off 2 bases at V and 5 bases at J, with 11 bases between the two ends.

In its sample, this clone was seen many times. DNA for the CDR3: TGTGCCAGCAGCTTTCCGGGACTAGCGGAAGAGACCCAGTACTTC. Protein product: CASSFPGLAEETQYF. The genes are TRBV7-9 and TRBJ2-5; 11 nucleotides align to TRBD2. The CDR3 has 15 amino acids. J gave up 3 bases and V 3 bases, and 3 bases lay outside the gene matches. Per the germline V gene, CDR1 is SEHNR and CDR2 is FQNEAQ (reference sequence).

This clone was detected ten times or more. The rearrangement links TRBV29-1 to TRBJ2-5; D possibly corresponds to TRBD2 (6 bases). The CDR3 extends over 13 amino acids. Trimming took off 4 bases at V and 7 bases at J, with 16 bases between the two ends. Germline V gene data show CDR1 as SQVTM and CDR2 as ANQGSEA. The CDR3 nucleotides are TGCAGCGTTGTTCCTAGCGACGGGGGGACCCAGTACTTC. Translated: CSVVPSDGGTQYF.

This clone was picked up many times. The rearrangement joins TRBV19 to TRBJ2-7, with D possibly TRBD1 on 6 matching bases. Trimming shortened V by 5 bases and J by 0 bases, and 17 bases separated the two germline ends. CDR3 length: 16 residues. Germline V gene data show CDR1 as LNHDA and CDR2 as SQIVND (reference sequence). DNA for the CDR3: TGTGCCAGTAGTGCTCGGGCAGGGGCTCGCTCCTACGAGCAGTACTTC. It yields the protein CASSARAGARSYEQYF.

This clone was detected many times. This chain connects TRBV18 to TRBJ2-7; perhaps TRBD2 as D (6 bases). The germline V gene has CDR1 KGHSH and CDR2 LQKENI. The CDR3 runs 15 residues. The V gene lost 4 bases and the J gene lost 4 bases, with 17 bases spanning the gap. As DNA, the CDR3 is TGTGCCAGCTCACTGGAGCGGGCTCGGAGGTACGAGCAGTACTTC. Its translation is CASSLERARRYEQYF. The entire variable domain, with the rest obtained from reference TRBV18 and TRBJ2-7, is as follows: NAGVMQNPRHLVRRRGQEARLRCSPMKGHSHVYWYRQLPEEGLKFMVYLQKENIIDESGMPKERFSAEFPKEGPSILRIQQVVRGDSAAYFCASSLERARRYEQYFGPGTRLTVT.

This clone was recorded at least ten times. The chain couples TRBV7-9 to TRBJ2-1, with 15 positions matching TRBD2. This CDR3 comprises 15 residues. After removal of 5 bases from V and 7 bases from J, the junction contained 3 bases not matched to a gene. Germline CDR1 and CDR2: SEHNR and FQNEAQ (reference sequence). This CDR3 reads CASSPGTSGGNEQFF. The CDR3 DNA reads TGTGCCAGCAGCCCCGGGACTAGCGGGGGGAATGAGCAGTTCTTC.

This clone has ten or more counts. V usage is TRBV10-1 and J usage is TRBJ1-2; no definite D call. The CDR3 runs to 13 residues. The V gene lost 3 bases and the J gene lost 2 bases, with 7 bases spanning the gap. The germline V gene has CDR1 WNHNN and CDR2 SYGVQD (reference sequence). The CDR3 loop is CASSEIRNYGYTF. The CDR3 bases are TGCGCCAGCAGTGAAATTAGAAACTATGGCTACACCTTC.

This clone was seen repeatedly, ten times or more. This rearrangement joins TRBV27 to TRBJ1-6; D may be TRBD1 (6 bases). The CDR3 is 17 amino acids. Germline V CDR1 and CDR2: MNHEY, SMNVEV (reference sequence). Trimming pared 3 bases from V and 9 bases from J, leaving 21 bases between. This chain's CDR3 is CASSLLGRLQGRSPLHF. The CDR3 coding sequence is TGTGCCAGCAGTTTGTTGGGAAGGCTACAGGGTCGTTCACCCCTCCACTTT.

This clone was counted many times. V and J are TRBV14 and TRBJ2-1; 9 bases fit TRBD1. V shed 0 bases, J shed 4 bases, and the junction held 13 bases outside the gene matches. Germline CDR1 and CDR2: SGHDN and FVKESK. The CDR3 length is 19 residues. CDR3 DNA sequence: TGTGCCAGCAGCCAAGATTGGGGACAGGGAACCTTATCATACAATGAGCAGTTCTTC. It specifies CASSQDWGQGTLSYNEQFF.

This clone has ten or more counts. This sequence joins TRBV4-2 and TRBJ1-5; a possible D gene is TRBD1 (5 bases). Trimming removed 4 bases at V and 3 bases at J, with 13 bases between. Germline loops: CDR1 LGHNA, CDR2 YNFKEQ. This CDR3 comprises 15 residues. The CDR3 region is CASSRRGLDNQPQHF. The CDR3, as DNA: TGTGCCAGCAGCCGTAGGGGTTTGGACAATCAGCCCCAGCATTTT.

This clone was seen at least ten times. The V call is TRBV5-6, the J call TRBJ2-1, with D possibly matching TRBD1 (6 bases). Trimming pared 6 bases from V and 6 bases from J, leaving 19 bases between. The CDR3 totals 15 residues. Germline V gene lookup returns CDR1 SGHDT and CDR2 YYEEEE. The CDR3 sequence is CASTLGTLRGNEQFF. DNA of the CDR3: TGTGCCAGCACCTTAGGGACACTCCGGGGCAATGAGCAGTTCTTC.

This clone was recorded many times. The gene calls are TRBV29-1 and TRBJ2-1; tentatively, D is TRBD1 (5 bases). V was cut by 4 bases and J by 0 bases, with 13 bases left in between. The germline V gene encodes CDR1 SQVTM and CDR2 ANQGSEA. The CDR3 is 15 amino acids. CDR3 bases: TGCAGCGTTGTAGGGGTCACGAGCTCCTACAATGAGCAGTTCTTC. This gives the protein CSVVGVTSSYNEQFF.

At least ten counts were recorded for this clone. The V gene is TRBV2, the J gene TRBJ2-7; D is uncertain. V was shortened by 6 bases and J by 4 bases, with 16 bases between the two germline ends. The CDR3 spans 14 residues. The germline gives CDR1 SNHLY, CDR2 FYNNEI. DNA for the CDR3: TGTGCCAGCAGGGAACGCGCTAGTGGTTACGAGCAGTACTTC. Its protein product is CASRERASGYEQYF. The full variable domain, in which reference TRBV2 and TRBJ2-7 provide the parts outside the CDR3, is EPEVTQTPSHQVTQMGQEVILRCVPISNHLYFYWYRQILGQKVEFLVSFYNNEISEKSEIFDDQFSVERPDGSNFTLKIRSTKLEDSAMYFCASRERASGYEQYFGPGTRLTVT.

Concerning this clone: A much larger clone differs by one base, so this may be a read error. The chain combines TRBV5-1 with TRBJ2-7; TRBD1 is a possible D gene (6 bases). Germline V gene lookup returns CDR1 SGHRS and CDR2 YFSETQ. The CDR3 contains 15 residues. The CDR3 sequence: CASSLGQGLSCEQYF. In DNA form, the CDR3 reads TGCGCCAGCAGCTTGGGGCAGGGGCTCTCCTGCGAGCAGTACTTC.

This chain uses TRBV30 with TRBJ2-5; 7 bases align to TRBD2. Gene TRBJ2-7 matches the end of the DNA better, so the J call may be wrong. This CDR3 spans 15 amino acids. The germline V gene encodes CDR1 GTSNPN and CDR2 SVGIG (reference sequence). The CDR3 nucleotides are TGTGCCTCCCAAAGGGCCGGGACTAAAAGCTACGAGCAGTACTTC. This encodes CASQRAGTKSYEQYF.